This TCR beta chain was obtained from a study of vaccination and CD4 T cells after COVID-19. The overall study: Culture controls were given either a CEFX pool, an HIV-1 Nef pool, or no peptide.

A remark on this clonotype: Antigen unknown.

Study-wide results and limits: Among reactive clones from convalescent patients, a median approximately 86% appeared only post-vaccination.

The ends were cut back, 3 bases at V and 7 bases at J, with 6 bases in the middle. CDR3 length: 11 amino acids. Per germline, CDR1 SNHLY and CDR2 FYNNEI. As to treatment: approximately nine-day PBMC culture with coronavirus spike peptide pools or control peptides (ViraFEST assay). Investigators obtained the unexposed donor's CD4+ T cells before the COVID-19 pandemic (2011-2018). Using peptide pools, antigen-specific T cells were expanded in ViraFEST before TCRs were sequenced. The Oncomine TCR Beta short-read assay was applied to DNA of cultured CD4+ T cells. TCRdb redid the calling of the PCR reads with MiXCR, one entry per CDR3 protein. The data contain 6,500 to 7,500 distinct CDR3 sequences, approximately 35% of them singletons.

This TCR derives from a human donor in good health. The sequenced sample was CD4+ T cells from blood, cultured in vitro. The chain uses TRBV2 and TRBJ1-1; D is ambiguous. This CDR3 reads CASSDQIEAFF. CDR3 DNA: TGTGCCAGCAGTGACCAGATTGAAGCTTTCTTT. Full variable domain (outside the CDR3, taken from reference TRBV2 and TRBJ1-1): EPEVTQTPSHQVTQMGQEVILRCVPISNHLYFYWYRQILGQKVEFLVSFYNNEISEKSEIFDDQFSVERPDGSNFTLKIRSTKLEDSAMYFCASSDQIEAFFGQGTRLTVV.